This T cell receptor beta chain came from a study of blood T cell repertoires in COVID-19. In the study overall: Researchers got acute and convalescent COVID-19 samples from the United States, Italy and Spain. PBMCs, B-cell-depleted T cells, or T cells provided the cDNA or gDNA that made up the material.

In the source study's methods: From reference gene primer amplification, estimates of nucleated cell counts were derived. Clones were sequenced by immunoSEQ multiplex PCR, and TCRdb holds only the in-frame ones, with some missing. V, J and clone size derive from that table, while D and trimming were established from the DNA sequence. The sample carries 280,000 or so clones, approximately 85% recorded once. Germline-derived CDR1 and CDR2 are MNHEY and SVGAGI. The V gene lost 6 bases and the J gene lost 7 bases, with 18 bases spanning the gap. This CDR3 is built from 15 residues. The rearrangement links TRBV6-5 to TRBJ2-2; D perhaps matches TRBD1 (7 bases). Specimen: peripheral blood. This TCR derives from a human donor in a cohort sampled during active COVID-19. CDR3 sequence (DNA): TGTGCCAGCAGATCATCAGGGGGGAAGGACGGGGAGCTGTTTTTT. This gives the protein CASRSSGGKDGELFF.